The 17 T cell receptor beta chains reported below all come from one sample, sequenced in a study of blood T cells in healthy people across ages. Alongside a J-beta primer mix, a sample-barcoded 5' primer served in a second PCR lasting about 7 to 12 cycles. From the 5' RACE reads, TCRdb called clonotypes with MiXCR, one entry per CDR3 protein. This table holds about 650,000 distinct CDR3 sequences, approximately 29% found once. Sample: blood. The receptors were gathered from a woman aged 80 or over in good health.

There are many counts of this clonotype. This chain uses TRBV3-1 with TRBJ2-5; D is perhaps TRBD2 (7 bases). V dropped 5 bases and J dropped 6 bases, with 13 bases sitting between them. From germline, CDR1 is LGHDT and CDR2 YNNKEL (reference sequence). This CDR3 has 13 amino acids. Here the CDR3 reads CASSLKGGQTQYF. The CDR3 DNA follows: TGTGCCAGCAGCTTAAAGGGGGGGCAGACCCAGTACTTC.

This clonotype was counted many times. DNA of the CDR3: TGTGCCAGCAGAGGTGGGGGAGCGTACGAGCAGTACTTC. It yields the protein CASRGGGAYEQYF. This chain uses TRBV7-8 with TRBJ2-7; D may correspond to TRBD1 or TRBD2 (5 bases each). CDR1 is SGHVS and CDR2 is FQNEAQ in the germline V gene. The CDR3 extends over 13 amino acids. The ends were cut back, 6 bases at V and 4 bases at J, with 13 bases in the middle.

The genes are TRBV6-2 or TRBV6-3 and TRBJ1-1, with D perhaps TRBD1 (6 bases). This CDR3 has 16 residues. Trimming left V 2 bases short and J 6 bases short, with 19 bases between. The germline V gene has CDR1 MNHEY and CDR2 SVGEGT. DNA of the CDR3: TGTGCCAGCAGTTACGCGATAGGGGGGGTCCGATCTGAAGCTTTCTTT. It encodes CASSYAIGGVRSEAFF.

This clonotype occurred many times. The rearrangement joins TRBV5-1 to TRBJ2-2; a weak D match, TRBD1 (5 bases). This CDR3 contains 15 residues. Germline assignment: CDR1 SGHRS and CDR2 YFSETQ. Trimming took 0 bases from V and 6 from J, leaving 12 bases between them. CDR3 nucleotides: TGCGCCAGCAGCTTGGAGGCAGGGCTTCCCGGGGAGCTGTTTTTT. Its translation: CASSLEAGLPGELFF.

Only one count was recorded for this clonotype. This sequence may be a read error, since a much larger clone differs from it by one base. The chain joins TRBV7-9 to TRBJ2-5; D is undetermined. The CDR3 contains 13 residues. The germline V gene encodes CDR1 SEHNR and CDR2 FQNEAQ (reference sequence). The CDR3 sequence: CAGSLGIRETQYF. The DNA for the CDR3 is TGTGCCGGCAGCTTGGGAATCCGAGAGACCCAGTACTTC. Looking up the rest from reference TRBV7-9 and TRBJ2-5 gives the full variable domain: DTGVSQNPRHKITKRGQNVTFRCDPISEHNRLYWYRQTLGQGPEFLTYFQNEAQLEKSRLLSDRFSAERPKGSFSTLEIQRTEQGDSAMYLCAGSLGIRETQYFGPGTRLLVL.

This clonotype was counted ten times or more. V gene TRBV29-1 combines with J gene TRBJ1-2; 7 bases match TRBD1. The germline V gene encodes CDR1 SQVTM and CDR2 ANQGSEA. CDR3 length: 13 amino acids. The ends lost 4 bases at V and 4 bases at J; junction bases unmatched: 6. The CDR3 region has the DNA TGCAGCGTTGGACAGGGCGGGAGCTATGGCTACACCTTC. Amino acid sequence: CSVGQGGSYGYTF. The full variable domain, completed using reference TRBV29-1 and TRBJ1-2, is SAVISQKPSRDICQRGTSLTIQCQVDSQVTMMFWYRQQPGQSLTLIATANQGSEATYESGFVIDKFPISRPNLTFSTLTVSNMSPEDSSIYLCSVGQGGSYGYTFGSGTRLTVV.

This clonotype has at least ten counts. V usage is TRBV28 and J usage is TRBJ2-5; the match to TRBD2 covers 10 bases. The CDR3 extends over 15 amino acids. V lost 4 bases and J lost 0; bases outside the gene matches: 2. Per the germline V gene, CDR1 is MDHEN and CDR2 is SYDVKM. The CDR3 DNA reads as TGTGCCAGCAGTTCTAGCGGGAGATACCAAGAGACCCAGTACTTC. It specifies CASSSSGRYQETQYF.

This clonotype was picked up one time. A much larger clone is a single base away; this may be a read error. This rearrangement joins TRBV7-2 to TRBJ1-1; tentative D call: TRBD1 (5 bases). This CDR3 contains 13 residues. V lost 10 bases and J 4 bases, leaving 16 bases between the germline ends. Germline lookup yields CDR1 SGHTA and CDR2 FQGNSA. CDR3 loop: CATARRVSTEAFF. Written as DNA, the CDR3 is TGTGCCACCGCTCGCAGGGTGAGCACTGAAGCTTTCTTT.

This clonotype appeared a few times. This sequence may be a read error, since a much larger clone differs from it by one base. The chain employs TRBV20-1 and TRBJ2-1; 8 nucleotides match TRBD2. This CDR3 has 13 amino acids. CDR1 and CDR2 (germline): DFQATT, SNEGSKA (reference sequence). V shed 1 base and J 10 bases; nucleotides not matched to a gene: 6. CDR3 in amino acids: CSARAGGAYEQFF. The DNA of the CDR3 is TGCAGTGCTAGAGCCGGGGGGGCCTACGAGCAGTTCTTC.

The DNA for the CDR3 is TGTGCCAGCAGTTACTCCCGTGCGGGCCCCCTCGAGCAGTACTTC. Protein product: CASSYSRAGPLEQYF. J is TRBJ2-5 and V is TRBV6-5; tentatively, D is TRBD2 (5 bases). The J call could be wrong; TRBJ2-7 is a better fit for the DNA end. This CDR3 has 15 amino acids. Germline assignment: CDR1 MNHEY and CDR2 SVGAGI.

The chain is built from TRBV7-6 and TRBJ2-7; D is possibly TRBD1 or TRBD2 (6 bases each). The DNA matches TRBJ2-5 better at its end, which makes the J call doubtful. The V gene's germline CDR1 is SGHVS and CDR2 FNYEAQ. The CDR3 runs to 15 residues. CDR3 in amino acids: CASSLGLGGVKTQYF. The CDR3 DNA sequence: TGTGCCAGCAGCTTAGGCTTGGGGGGCGTCAAGACCCAGTACTTC.

The V call is TRBV15, the J call TRBJ1-4; 7 positions agree with TRBD1. Germline CDR1 and CDR2: LNHNV and YYDKDF (reference sequence). J was trimmed by 0 bases and V by 1 base; bases with no gene match: 5. The CDR3 sequence is 17 residues long. This CDR3 reads CATSRARQGATNEKLFF. CDR3 bases: TGTGCCACCAGCAGAGCGAGACAGGGCGCAACTAATGAAAAACTGTTTTTT.

This clonotype has at least ten counts. The chain links TRBV30 to TRBJ2-7, with 8 bases fitting TRBD2. The CDR3 extends over 11 amino acids. V was pared by 7 bases and J by 3 bases, with 2 bases of the junction left unmatched. In germline, CDR1 is GTSNPN, CDR2 SVGIG (reference sequence). The CDR3 region is CALRGVYEQYF. The DNA for the CDR3 is TGTGCCTTGCGGGGGGTCTACGAGCAGTACTTC.

The chain couples TRBV3-1 to TRBJ1-1, with a tentative D call TRBD1 (5 bases). Trimming left V 5 bases short and J 8 bases short, with 9 bases between. The germline V gene encodes CDR1 LGHDT and CDR2 YNNKEL (reference sequence). CDR3 length: 11 residues. For the CDR3, the DNA is TGTGCCAGCAGCATCAGGGACGAAGCTTTCTTT. Translated, it gives CASSIRDEAFF.

This clonotype was observed a handful of times. This sequence may be a read error, since a much larger clone differs from it by one base. The chain carries TRBV12-5 and TRBJ2-3; D assignment may be TRBD1 or TRBD2 (6 bases each). Germline values: CDR1 LGHNT, CDR2 FRNRAP. CDR3 length equals 16 residues. CDR3 nucleotides: TGTGCTAGTGGTTTGACTACGGGGGCAATCACAGATGCGCAGTATTTT. It codes for CASGLTTGAITDAQYF.

This clonotype has a count of ten or more. The J gene is TRBJ2-1, the V gene TRBV9; D may be TRBD2 (6 bases). Germline V gene sequence: CDR1 SGDLS, CDR2 YYNGEE. Between the trimmed V and J ends, which lost 3 bases and 6 bases, there was a span of 13 bases. The CDR3 extends over 14 amino acids. The CDR3 DNA sequence: TGTGCCAGCAGCGCCCCGACTAGACTCAATGAGCAGTTCTTC. It is translated as CASSAPTRLNEQFF.

V gene TRBV30 combines with J gene TRBJ1-1, with D possibly TRBD1 on 5 matching bases. The CDR3 is 17 residues long. V shed 2 bases and J shed 4 bases, with 23 bases lying between them. In germline, CDR1 is GTSNPN, CDR2 SVGIG (reference sequence). CDR3 coding DNA: TGTGCCTGGAGTCCCCGTCGGGGGGGGTTACGGGGCACTGAAGCTTTCTTT. It encodes CAWSPRRGGLRGTEAFF.